This T cell receptor beta chain was sequenced during a study of T cells in tuberculosis (dated by TCRdb to the late 2010s). General notes on the study: The study combined CD1B tetramers and high-throughput TCR immunosequencing to characterize T cells specific for the mycobacterial lipid antigen glucose monomycolate (GMM). In a South African clinical cohort, IGRA-negative adolescents, IGRA-positive adolescents with latent tuberculosis and adults with active tuberculosis were compared, with nine to ten people in each group. Broader findings and caveats from the paper: An accuracy of more than 80% (AUROC about 0.9) was reached by a classifier using the diverse GMM-specific repertoire, compared with approximately 70% accuracy when GEM motif frequencies were used. Active tuberculosis TCR-alpha repertoires showed smaller mean NN-distances to GMM-specific TCRs than IGRA-negative controls, suggesting clonal expansion of these TCRs. The smaller NN-distances in active tuberculosis patients were driven in part by shorter CDR3-alpha lengths, while the difference seen for TCR-beta was not statistically significant. Which clinical samples got chosen depended on the availability of cryopreserved specimens, and the active tuberculosis cases were adults, whereas the controls were adolescents.

The immunoSEQ multiplex PCR assay was used to generate TCR libraries, with TCR-beta and/or TCR-alpha/delta assays applied to each sample. The amplified TCR libraries were sequenced on the Illumina high-throughput platform. The paper's data handling went like this. Clustering and dimensionality reduction relied on pairwise TCRdist distances among GMM-specific receptors from T cells that were either sorted ex vivo or expanded in vitro. Each clinical repertoire was scored by mean NN-distance, the average TCRdist to the nearest 10% of tetramer-positive reference sequences. GEM TCR motif frequency was calculated as the fraction of unique TCRs that matched known GEM sequences in V/J usage and CDR3 length. Active tuberculosis was classified by linear discriminant analysis with leave-one-out cross-validation, implemented in scikit-learn. This is the immuneACCESS table as TCRdb keeps it, with only in-frame sequences that have V and J called. A part of the clones is gone; compared with another copy, unresolved V genes explain less than half, and the rest is unexplained. D and trimming were read from the DNA, whereas the V and J calls and clone size are those reported in that table. Recorded for this sample are 29,000 or so clones; more than 80% of them occurred a single time. Of the sample, more than 4% falls within the top ten clones.

Remarks on this clone: Its binding antigen is unknown. No clone much larger than this one lies a single base away; base qualities are absent.

At study entry, adolescents were screened for latent tuberculosis infection using a tuberculin skin test and the QuantiFERON-TB GOLD In-Tube IGRA. Immunosequencing of unsorted cryopreserved PBMC covered, on average, around 97,000 T cells per clinical donor. Eleven high schools in the Worcester region of the Western Cape, South Africa, served as enrollment sites for adolescents aged 12 to 18 years. Ten or so M. tuberculosis-infected and some 10 uninfected adolescents were selected with matching for age and sex. Adolescent PBMC were isolated from freshly drawn heparinized blood by density centrifugation and cryopreserved. CDR1 is given as MDHEN and CDR2 as SYDVKM, both from the germline V gene. There are 12 amino acids in the CDR3, from cysteine to phenylalanine inclusive. Of all the DNA, just the CDR3 is kept, 36 bases in frame from base 1. The V and J ends are trimmed by 6 bases and 0 bases, leaving 3 bases between them.

Sequenced: PBMCs. The chain is encoded by TRBV28 joined to TRBJ1-5; no D gene is confidently identified. The sequence was collected from a donor between 10 and 35 years old with latent tuberculosis or without tuberculosis infection. The DNA sequence is given as TGTGCCAGCAGCTATAGCAATCAGCCCCAGCATTTT. It is translated as CASSYSNQPQHF.